One sample yielded the 21 T cell receptor beta chains listed below, sequenced in a study of T cells in Graves' hyperthyroidism and ophthalmopathy. The investigators amplified TCR beta CDR3 regions from RNA transcripts. HTBI primers drove first-round RT-PCR of the TCR CDR3. TCRdb re-analysed the multiplex PCR reads in MiXCR, keeping a single row per CDR3 protein. Among over 500,000 distinct CDR3 sequences listed, approximately 17% were seen once. Sequencing used blood. These receptors were obtained from a woman aged 18-29 years with Graves' ophthalmopathy.

This clonotype was seen many times. J is TRBJ2-7 and V is TRBV6-1; 8 bases are a match to TRBD1. The CDR3 is 15 amino acids. From germline, CDR1 is MNHNS and CDR2 SASEGT. The junction had 7 bases not matched to a gene; V was cut back by 4 bases and J by 2 bases. CDR3 in DNA: TGTGCCAGCAGTGTAGAGTCGGGACAGGCCTACGAGCAGTACTTC. Translating gives CASSVESGQAYEQYF.

This clonotype was counted ten times or more. The CDR3 protein is CASSSLVWGGTYEQYF. The CDR3 bases are TGTGCCAGCAGCTCGCTCGTTTGGGGAGGGACCTACGAGCAGTACTTC. V gene TRBV7-8 combines with J gene TRBJ2-7; 7 positions match TRBD2. The CDR3 spans 16 residues. V lost 4 bases and J lost 2; bases outside the gene matches: 11. Germline CDR1 reads SGHVS; CDR2 reads FQNEAQ.

This clonotype was recorded at least ten times. The gene calls are TRBV12-3 or TRBV12-4 and TRBJ2-7; either TRBD1 or TRBD2 may supply D (6 bases each). The V end was cut by 2 bases, the J end by 3 bases, with 17 bases between. CDR3 length: 16 residues. For the CDR3, the DNA is TGTGCCAGCAGTTTACGGGGGCCCGGGACCGACTACGAGCAGTACTTC. As protein: CASSLRGPGTDYEQYF.

This clonotype was recorded many times. The rearrangement uses TRBV29-1 and TRBJ1-5; D possibly corresponds to TRBD1 (5 bases). The CDR3 length is 14 residues. Germline V CDR1 and CDR2: SQVTM, ANQGSEA. The V and J ends lost 4 bases and 4 bases respectively, with 14 bases between them. The CDR3 bases are TGCAGCGTTGGTGGGCCAGGGCCTAATCAGCCCCAGCATTTT. This encodes CSVGGPGPNQPQHF.

The table lists this clonotype with many counts. The gene calls are TRBV2 and TRBJ1-1, with D possibly TRBD1 on 5 matching bases. V was pared by 8 bases and J by 0 bases, with 13 bases between. CDR3 length: 14 amino acids. Germline-derived CDR1 and CDR2 are SNHLY and FYNNEI. CDR3: CASGQGALNTEAFF. As DNA, the CDR3 is TGTGCCAGCGGGCAGGGTGCCCTGAACACTGAAGCTTTCTTT.

This chain uses TRBV7-9 with TRBJ2-3, with D hard to call. CDR1 and CDR2 from the germline V gene are SEHNR and FQNEAQ (reference sequence). V dropped 8 bases and J dropped 0 bases, with 6 bases sitting between them. This CDR3 comprises 12 residues. The CDR3 reads CASGRSTDTQYF. Written as DNA, the CDR3 is TGTGCCAGCGGCAGAAGCACAGATACGCAGTATTTT.

This clonotype was counted many times. This sequence joins TRBV3-1 and TRBJ1-6; D call uncertain. CDR3 length equals 14 residues. CDR1 is LGHDT, CDR2 YNNKEL, per germline (reference sequence). V was cut by 3 bases and J by 10 bases, with 13 bases left in between. The CDR3: CASSHRRAASPLHF. As DNA, the CDR3 is TGTGCCAGCAGCCATAGGAGGGCGGCCTCACCCCTCCACTTT.

This clonotype has a count of ten or more. The rearrangement links TRBV2 to TRBJ2-6; 8 bases match TRBD1. Per germline, CDR1 SNHLY and CDR2 FYNNEI. Unmatched junction bases numbered 3, after V lost 6 bases and J lost 2 bases. This CDR3 comprises 15 residues. CDR3 coding DNA: TGTGCCAGCAGGGACAGGGTCCCTGGGGCCAACGTCCTGACTTTC. Its protein is CASRDRVPGANVLTF. The entire variable domain, with the rest obtained from reference TRBV2 and TRBJ2-6, is as follows: EPEVTQTPSHQVTQMGQEVILRCVPISNHLYFYWYRQILGQKVEFLVSFYNNEISEKSEIFDDQFSVERPDGSNFTLKIRSTKLEDSAMYFCASRDRVPGANVLTFGAGSRLTVL.

The chain employs TRBV3-1 and TRBJ2-5, with D tentatively TRBD2 (6 bases). Germline CDR1 and CDR2: LGHDT and YNNKEL (reference sequence). The germline V and J ends were trimmed by 0 bases and 4 bases, with 12 bases remaining between them. This CDR3 region has 15 residues. CDR3 in amino acids: CASSQDRGRGETQYF. In DNA form, the CDR3 reads TGTGCCAGCAGCCAAGATCGCGGGCGGGGAGAGACCCAGTACTTC.

This clonotype occurred many times. Here the CDR3 DNA reads TGCAGTGCGATTACAGGGGGCGGGAGCAATCAGCCCCAGCATTTT. The encoded protein is CSAITGGGSNQPQHF. The V call is TRBV20-1, the J call TRBJ1-5; 9 nucleotides match TRBD1. Per germline, CDR1 DFQATT and CDR2 SNEGSKA (reference sequence). V lost 6 bases to trimming and J lost 1 base; unmatched junction nucleotides: 7. This CDR3 is built from 15 residues.

This clonotype came up a few times. This chain joins TRBV7-3 and TRBJ2-7, with 8 bases fitting TRBD2. V shed 5 bases and J 8 bases; nucleotides not matched to a gene: 14. Germline assignment: CDR1 SGHTA and CDR2 FQGTGA. The CDR3 is 15 amino acids. DNA for the CDR3: TGTGCCAGCAGCCACCTAGAGCGGGAGCGCAGGCAGCAGTACTTC. As protein: CASSHLERERRQQYF.

A few counts support this clonotype. The chain uses TRBV6-4 and TRBJ1-5, with D unresolved. CDR3 size: 14 residues. Germline loops: CDR1 MRHNA, CDR2 SNTAGT. V shed 8 bases and J shed 0 bases, with 11 bases lying between them. This CDR3 reads CASRSASSNQPQHF. In nucleotides, the CDR3 is TGTGCCAGCCGGTCGGCCTCTAGCAATCAGCCCCAGCATTTT.

The chain is built from TRBV10-2 and TRBJ2-7; D is possibly TRBD2 (7 bases). The CDR3 extends over 15 amino acids. CDR1 is WSHSY, CDR2 SAAADI, per germline. Trimming took 7 bases from V and 0 from J, leaving 16 bases between them. The CDR3 reads CASMQGRGSSYEQYF. CDR3 sequence (DNA): TGCGCCAGCATGCAGGGGAGGGGAAGCTCCTACGAGCAGTACTTC.

This clonotype was found many times. The chain employs TRBV5-1 and TRBJ1-2; D gene ambiguous. The CDR3 is 14 residues long. V was cut by 3 bases and J by 5 bases, with 14 bases left in between. CDR1 is SGHRS, CDR2 YFSETQ, per germline. The CDR3 DNA follows: TGCGCCAGCAGCTCGCGGACGGAGGGATATGGCTACACCTTC. Translation: CASSSRTEGYGYTF.

The chain combines TRBV9 with TRBJ1-1; the match to TRBD1 covers 9 bases. CDR1 and CDR2 (germline): SGDLS, YYNGEE. V shed 3 bases, J shed 6 bases, and the junction held 9 bases outside the gene matches. This CDR3 region has 15 residues. In DNA, the CDR3 is TGTGCCAGCAGCGCTTCCGGACAGGGGTACGCTGAAGCTTTCTTT. Protein product: CASSASGQGYAEAFF.

This chain uses TRBV5-6 with TRBJ2-1; tentatively, D is TRBD1 (5 bases). The DNA end lines up better with TRBJ2-7; the J call may be wrong. Germline V gene data show CDR1 as SGHDT and CDR2 as YYEEEE. The CDR3 loop spans 16 amino acids. The CDR3 DNA follows: TGTGCCAGCAGCTTGGCAGGGTTGGGGTACTACAATGAGCAGTACTTC. Encoded protein: CASSLAGLGYYNEQYF.

V is TRBV15 and J is TRBJ1-5, with D perhaps TRBD1 (5 bases). The germline gives CDR1 LNHNV, CDR2 YYDKDF (reference sequence). This CDR3 is 15 amino acids long. The ends were cut back, 0 bases at V and 3 bases at J, with 9 bases in the middle. The CDR3 region has the DNA TGTGCCACCAGCAGAGAGACAGCAGACAATCAGCCCCAGCATTTT. Amino acids: CATSRETADNQPQHF.

This clonotype was seen only a few times. The chain uses TRBV5-5 and TRBJ1-2; D not resolved. V dropped 1 base and J dropped 2 bases, with 15 bases sitting between them. CDR1 is SGHKS, CDR2 YYEKEE, per germline (reference sequence). This CDR3 has 16 amino acids. For the CDR3, the DNA is TGTGCCAGCAGCTTGATGTCGCGGTTGTCGAACTATGGCTACACCTTC. It specifies CASSLMSRLSNYGYTF.

This clonotype was counted many times. This chain connects TRBV30 to TRBJ1-5; D is unclear. CDR1 and CDR2 (germline): GTSNPN, SVGIG (reference sequence). This CDR3 spans 15 amino acids. V was pared by 1 base and J by 0 bases, with 10 bases between. Here the CDR3 DNA reads TGTGCCTGGAGTGCCAGAAAAAGTAGCAATCAGCCCCAGCATTTT. Translating gives CAWSARKSSNQPQHF.

This clonotype was seen just once. Since a much larger clone is just one base distant, this may be a read error. In this CDR3 the conserved last residue, phenylalanine or tryptophan, is missing, so a read error is likely. The J gene is TRBJ1-5, the V gene TRBV7-9; D perhaps matches TRBD1 (6 bases). Germline CDR1 and CDR2: SEHNR and FQNEAQ (reference sequence). The CDR3 extends over 19 amino acids. Trimming took 1 base from V and 0 from J, leaving 19 bases between them. CDR3: CASSLGSGHDLYSNQPQHS. The DNA for the CDR3 is TGTGCCAGCAGCTTAGGGTCGGGACACGACCTTTATAGCAATCAGCCCCAGCATTCT.

The chain is built from TRBV13 and TRBJ2-7; 11 bases line up with TRBD2. Trimming took 2 bases from V and 6 from J; bases not matched to a gene: 3. CDR1 is PRHDT, CDR2 FYEKMQ, per germline (reference sequence). The CDR3 contains 14 residues. The CDR3, as DNA: TGTGCCAGCAGCTTACGGACTAGCGGGCCCGAGCAGTACTTC. It specifies CASSLRTSGPEQYF.